The T cell receptor beta chain under discussion was sequenced for a study of blood T cell repertoires in COVID-19. Study-level information: In each case, the material was cDNA or gDNA derived from T cells, B-cell-depleted T cells, or PBMCs.

Original analysis: Reference gene primer amplification yielded estimated nucleated cell counts. The repertoire was sequenced with immunoSEQ multiplex PCR; TCRdb's copy has only in-frame clones and lacks some. V and J calls and clone size are those listed in that table; D and trimming were worked out from the DNA. The data hold about 110,000 clones, with 70% to 90% observed a single time. The CDR3 runs 18 residues. This sequence was found in a man aged 50-59 years with active or convalescent COVID-19. The sequenced sample was peripheral blood. J is TRBJ2-6 and V is TRBV21-1; the DNA was not used to check the table's D call, TRBD1. TRBV21-1 is marked as a pseudogene. The CDR3 loop reads CASSKTESGGSGANVLTF. The CDR3 DNA reads TGTGCCAGCAGCAAAACGGAGTCAGGGGGCTCTGGGGCCAACGTCCTGACTTTC.